Presented here are 15 T cell receptor beta chains from one specimen sequenced in a study of vaccination effects on CD4 cells after COVID-19. The method was immunoSEQ multiplex PCR; TCRdb's version includes in-frame clones alone and lacks a portion of them. The sample has about 69,000 clones, roughly 81% seen once. Their antigen targets remain unknown. Prior to sequencing, the ViraFEST assay stimulated PBMC with viral peptide pools, which expanded the antigen-specific CD4+ T cells. Isolating CD4+ T cells followed more than 9 days of culture. Of the BNT162b2 and mRNA-1273 vaccines, participants received two doses of one or the other. Sequencing was performed on CD4+ T cells from PBMCs cultured with HCoV-229E spike peptides, taken after COVID-19 vaccination. These receptor sequences come from a human donor who received a COVID-19 vaccine.

The chain carries TRBV12-5 and TRBJ2-3, with D perhaps matching TRBD2 (5 bases). Trimming shortened V by 6 bases and J by 2 bases, and 12 bases separated the two germline ends. CDR3 length: 14 residues. Germline assignment: CDR1 LGHNT and CDR2 FRNRAP. CDR3 protein: CASGLHGNTDTQYF. CDR3 sequence (DNA): TGTGCTAGTGGCCTCCACGGGAACACAGATACGCAGTATTTT.

This chain uses TRBV12-5 with TRBJ1-4, with TRBD1 matching 8 bases. CDR1 is LGHNT, CDR2 FRNRAP, per germline. This CDR3 has 15 residues. With 6 bases clipped from V and 2 bases from J, the junction kept 5 bases outside the gene matches. The DNA of the CDR3 is TGTGCTAGTGGACCAAACAGGGGGACTAATGAAAAACTGTTTTTT. This sequence encodes CASGPNRGTNEKLFF.

This clone was counted only a few times. The rearrangement joins TRBV5-1 to TRBJ1-1; tentatively, D is TRBD1 (5 bases). The V end lost 0 bases, the J end lost 1 base, and 10 bases lay between the germline ends. CDR3 length: 15 residues. Germline V CDR1 and CDR2: SGHRS, YFSETQ. In DNA, the CDR3 is TGCGCCAGCAGCTTGGTGGGGGGAGGGAACACTGAAGCTTTCTTT. Encoded protein: CASSLVGGGNTEAFF. Combining the CDR3 with reference TRBV5-1 and TRBJ1-1 gives the whole variable domain KAGVTQTPRYLIKTRGQQVTLSCSPISGHRSVSWYQQTPGQGLQFLFEYFSETQRNKGNFPGRFSGRQFSNSRSEMNVSTLELGDSALYLCASSLVGGGNTEAFFGQGTRLTVV.

The rearrangement uses TRBV27 and TRBJ2-2, with 10 bases matching TRBD2. Germline V gene data show CDR1 as MNHEY and CDR2 as SMNVEV (reference sequence). V lost 5 bases to trimming and J lost 1 base; unmatched junction nucleotides: 7. This CDR3 has 17 residues. The CDR3 loop is CASSVRSGGRNTGELFF. The CDR3 coding sequence is TGTGCCAGCAGTGTACGTAGCGGGGGGCGGAACACCGGGGAGCTGTTTTTT.

This clone was counted between two and nine times. The rearrangement uses TRBV19 and TRBJ2-2, with 7 positions matching TRBD1. The ends lost 5 bases at V and 2 bases at J; junction bases unmatched: 5. Per the germline V gene, CDR1 is LNHDA and CDR2 is SQIVND (reference sequence). The CDR3 covers 15 residues. The CDR3 sequence: CASSLGTANTGELFF. For the CDR3, the DNA is TGTGCCAGTAGTCTCGGGACAGCCAACACCGGGGAGCTGTTTTTT.

This clone was observed a handful of times. The V call is TRBV10-3, the J call TRBJ2-7; a weak D match, TRBD2 (6 bases). Germline CDR1 ENHRY, CDR2 SYGVKD. The V end lost 11 bases, the J end lost 5 bases, and 19 bases lay between the germline ends. CDR3 size: 13 residues. The DNA for the CDR3 is TGTGCCCCAACGACGGGGGACGAGCACGAGCAGTACGTC. It codes for CAPTTGDEHEQYV.

The rearrangement uses TRBV30 and TRBJ2-5; maybe TRBD1 (6 bases). This CDR3 spans 14 amino acids. The V end lost 8 bases, the J end lost 1 base, and 17 bases lay between the germline ends. Looked up from germline, CDR1 is GTSNPN and CDR2 is SVGIG (reference sequence). CDR3 protein: CAGKRQAVQETQYF. Written as DNA, the CDR3 is TGTGCCGGAAAGAGACAGGCCGTCCAAGAGACCCAGTACTTC.

This clone has only a few counts. This chain links TRBV30 with TRBJ2-1, with D perhaps matching TRBD1 (5 bases). The CDR3 has 13 amino acids. Germline V lookup: CDR1 GTSNPN, CDR2 SVGIG (reference sequence). V lost 2 bases to trimming and J lost 5 bases, with 10 bases between them. The CDR3 loop reads CAWSSGIHNEQFF. The CDR3 nucleotides are TGTGCCTGGAGTTCAGGGATCCACAATGAGCAGTTCTTC.

The chain uses TRBV5-5 and TRBJ2-3, with TRBD2 matching over 13 bases. Germline-derived CDR1 and CDR2 are SGHKS and YYEKEE (reference sequence). V dropped 4 bases and J dropped 4; count of bases not matched to a gene: 3. This CDR3 spans 15 amino acids. CDR3: CASSRTSGGSDTQYF. The CDR3 region has the DNA TGTGCCAGCAGCCGGACTAGCGGGGGATCAGATACGCAGTATTTT.

V usage is TRBV2 and J usage is TRBJ2-5; the match to TRBD1 covers 9 bases. The CDR3 totals 15 residues. Germline V lookup: CDR1 SNHLY, CDR2 FYNNEI. Germline trimming cut 6 bases from V and 1 base from J; bases unmatched to any gene: 6. Here the CDR3 reads CASSQDRGLQETQYF. CDR3 sequence (DNA): TGTGCCAGCAGCCAGGACAGGGGCCTCCAAGAGACCCAGTACTTC.

The chain couples TRBV15 to TRBJ2-3, with a possible D match to TRBD2 (6 bases). CDR1 and CDR2 from the germline V gene are LNHNV and YYDKDF (reference sequence). The CDR3 covers 14 residues. V lost 3 bases and J lost 2, with 9 bases in between. CDR3 bases: TGTGCCACCAGCAGCGGGGGATACACAGATACGCAGTATTTT. It specifies CATSSGGYTDTQYF.

The genes are TRBV10-2 and TRBJ1-2; 7 positions agree with TRBD1. Trimming took 6 bases from V and 6 from J; bases not matched to a gene: 7. The CDR3 totals 13 residues. CDR1 WSHSY and CDR2 SAAADI come from the germline V gene. CDR3 region: CASSPEGADGYTF. DNA for the CDR3: TGCGCCAGCAGCCCTGAGGGGGCGGATGGCTACACCTTC.

The DNA for the CDR3 is TGTGCCAGCAGTTTGGTTGCGGGGGGGCGAAGTGAGCAGTTCTTC. Translating it yields CASSLVAGGRSEQFF. V usage is TRBV28 and J usage is TRBJ2-1; 9 nucleotides match TRBD2. J gave up 9 bases and V 3 bases, and 9 bases lay outside the gene matches. The CDR3 is 15 amino acids. Germline V gene lookup returns CDR1 MDHEN and CDR2 SYDVKM.

This sequence joins TRBV24-1 and TRBJ1-1; no clear D gene. Trimming removed 0 bases from V and 0 bases from J, with 7 bases in between. Germline lookup yields CDR1 KGHDR and CDR2 SFDVKD. The CDR3 contains 15 residues. The CDR3 reads CATSDLGRMNTEAFF. The DNA for the CDR3 is TGTGCCACCAGTGATTTGGGCCGGATGAACACTGAAGCTTTCTTT.

This clone was observed a handful of times. The V gene is TRBV5-1, the J gene TRBJ2-3; 9 bases agree with TRBD2. Trimming at V came to 4 bases and at J to 2 bases, leaving 8 bases not matched to a gene. This CDR3 spans 16 amino acids. Per germline, CDR1 SGHRS and CDR2 YFSETQ. The CDR3 here is CASSPRGGQNTDTQYF. CDR3 in DNA: TGCGCCAGCAGCCCGCGGGGGGGCCAAAACACAGATACGCAGTATTTT.